This T cell receptor (beta chain) originates from a study of blood T cells in healthy people across ages. Study conclusions and caveats: The unsorted PBMCs prevented any conclusive comparison of naive versus antigen-experienced cells. Roughly linear declines in TCR beta diversity per million T cells occurred with age. Compared with aged donors, long-lived donors showed fewer expanded clones, suggesting selection. CMV status of donors was unknown, possibly confounding expanded clonotype changes.

Together with a sample-barcoded 5' primer, a J-beta primer mix was included in a second PCR lasting roughly 6 to 12 cycles. TCRdb reprocessed the 5' RACE reads with MiXCR, giving one entry per CDR3 protein. The data hold fewer than 650,000 distinct CDR3 sequences, with 25% to 35% observed a single time. This clonotype was seen a handful of times. Its specificity is unknown. The CDR3 has 15 amino acids. From germline, CDR1 is DFQATT and CDR2 SNEGSKA (reference sequence). Losses at the gene ends were 5 bases for V and 1 base for J; bases not matched to a gene: 10. These sequences were also reported in another study, on T cells of mothers and their children.

The chain is built from TRBV20-1 and TRBJ2-7, with TRBD2 matching over 8 bases. The TCR sequence derives from a boy aged 2-9 years in good health. The sequenced sample was blood. The CDR3 region is CSAASGLVVSYEQYF. As DNA, the CDR3 is TGCAGTGCTGCATCGGGACTAGTAGTATCCTACGAGCAGTACTTC.